The sequence of this TCR beta chain was determined in a study of blood T cell repertoires in COVID-19 (TCRdb year 2020). About the investigation overall: Samples from collaborators originated in the United States, Italy and Spain and spanned both the acute and convalescent phases of COVID-19. The material from the prospective study consisted of cDNA or gDNA derived from T cells, B-cell-depleted T cells, or PBMCs. The dataset comprised deeply sampled blood TCRbeta repertoires from subjects exposed to, actively infected with, or recovered from COVID-19. The repertoires were made available in a free public database intended to serve as a resource for research on the immune response to SARS-CoV-2. Samples were obtained from the ongoing ImmuneRACE study (first 160 participants) and from some 1,200 subjects provided by 6 global collaborators. Nearly every sample came with metadata listing a de-identified subject ID, COVID-19 status, age in years and sex. Where available, HLA class I and class II types were taken from metadata supplied by the sample provider and were not determined by assay-based typing. On the study overall, not on this receptor specifically: The quantity of clinical and demographic metadata differed by source and by participant and was supplied without curation.

Whole blood was collected in K2EDTA tubes by collaborating institutions according to the institutions' own protocols. For TCRbeta analysis, collaborator samples were shipped as frozen whole blood, as isolated PBMCs, or as DNA extracted from either sample type. TCRbeta CDR3 regions were amplified from genomic DNA by means of the immunoSEQ Assay, a bias-controlled multiplex PCR. The published analysis was carried out like this. Nucleated cell counts per sample were estimated from amplification of reference gene primers within the assay. To quantify the absolute abundance of each unique TCRbeta CDR3 rearrangement, sequence reads were collapsed and filtered. For each sample, productive Simpson clonality was calculated as the square root of Simpson's diversity index over productive rearrangements. The clones in this table, taken by TCRdb from immuneACCESS, are in-frame only. Not every clone is retained; where verified, under half of the shortfall comes from an unresolved V gene, and the cause of the rest is unknown. Clone size and the V and J calls come from that table; the DNA yielded D and trimming. The sample table shows about 130,000 clones, and about 86% are seen once. The ten largest clones capture about 3.8% of the sample.

CDR1 and CDR2 were assigned from the germline V gene as SNHLY and FYNNEI. The CDR3 runs 13 amino acids, cysteine and phenylalanine included. Only the CDR3 DNA stays, 39 bases, in frame from base 1. Trimming costs V 3 bases and J 8 bases, and their ends lie 13 bases apart. On this clone itself: Its target antigen remains unknown. Base-call qualities are not available, and no considerably larger clone is one nucleotide away.

The rearranged chain carries TRBV2 and TRBJ1-2, with the D gene uncertain. The clonotype was recovered from a woman in her forties or fifties with acute or convalescent COVID-19. Input material: peripheral blood. The DNA sequence reads TGTGCCAGCAGTGATTTGGTTCTGCGCGGCTACACCTTC. This gives the protein CASSDLVLRGYTF. Reference TRBV2 and TRBJ1-2 genes cover what lies past the CDR3, so the full variable domain is EPEVTQTPSHQVTQMGQEVILRCVPISNHLYFYWYRQILGQKVEFLVSFYNNEISEKSEIFDDQFSVERPDGSNFTLKIRSTKLEDSAMYFCASSDLVLRGYTFGSGTRLTVV.